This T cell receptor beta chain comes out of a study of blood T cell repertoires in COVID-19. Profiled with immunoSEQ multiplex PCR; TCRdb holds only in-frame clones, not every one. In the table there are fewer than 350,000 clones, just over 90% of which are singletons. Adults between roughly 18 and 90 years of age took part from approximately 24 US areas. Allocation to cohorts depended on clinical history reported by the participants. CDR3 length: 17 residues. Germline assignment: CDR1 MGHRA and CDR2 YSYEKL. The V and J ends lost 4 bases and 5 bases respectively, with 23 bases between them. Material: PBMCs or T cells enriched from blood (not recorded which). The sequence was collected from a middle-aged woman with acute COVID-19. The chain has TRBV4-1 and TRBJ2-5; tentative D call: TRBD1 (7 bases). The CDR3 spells CASSPMTGRREEETQYF. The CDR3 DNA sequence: TGCGCCAGCAGCCCCATGACAGGGAGGCGGGAAGAGGAGACCCAGTACTTC.